This T cell receptor beta chain was found in a study of T cell repertoires in cytomegalovirus infection. TCRdb independently ran MiXCR on the reads; one entry per CDR3 protein. The sample lists around 71,000 distinct CDR3 sequences, 20% occurring once. On this clonotype itself: Antigen unknown.

V lost 8 bases, J lost 3 bases, and 16 bases lay in between. The CDR3 loop spans 14 amino acids. Germline V CDR1 and CDR2: MNHEY, SMNVEV (reference sequence). V gene TRBV27 combines with J gene TRBJ1-1; the D gene is possibly TRBD1 (5 bases). This specimen consisted of CD8+ T cells from cultured PBMCs, obtained from culture after CMV antigen stimulation. This TCR derives from a human donor in good health (CMV status not recorded). Some clones in this sample may be carry-over from other donors' samples. DNA for the CDR3: TGTGCCAGCGCTAGCGGGGGATCGCACACTGAAGCTTTCTTT. The encoded protein is CASASGGSHTEAFF.